A few counts support the clone carrying this TCR beta chain. Its target is not known. These data belong to a study of identical twins. Study-wide results and caveats: Insertions were reduced in abundant cord blood beta clonotypes but not in memory repertoires. Conclusions came from cross-sectional statistical analysis, not from following the same donors.

The CDR3 is 13 residues long. Germline V gene data show CDR1 as MNHEY and CDR2 as SVGEGT. V was shortened by 6 bases and J by 5 bases, with 14 bases between the two germline ends. A universal primer site arose from template switching, and cDNA bore unique molecular identifiers. TCRdb called the 5' RACE reads again in MiXCR, with one record for every CDR3 protein. The table has approximately 1.8 million distinct CDR3 sequences, under 35% seen once. V gene TRBV6-2 or TRBV6-3 combines with J gene TRBJ2-7, with D perhaps TRBD1 or TRBD2 (7 bases each). This TCR was recovered from a newborn girl in good health. Specimen: cord blood. The CDR3 nucleotides read TGTGCCAGCAGCCGCAGGGGGGGCGACGAGCAGTACTTC. Translation gives CASSRRGGDEQYF.